These T cell receptor beta chains were read from a single sample in a study of blood T cell repertoires in COVID-19. Method: immunoSEQ multiplex PCR; TCRdb's copy keeps in-frame clones and lacks some. The sample carries about 200,000 clones, roughly 80% recorded once. Specimen: peripheral blood. These receptors were obtained from a woman in her 70s with acute or convalescent COVID-19. CDR3s include the opening cysteine and the closing phenylalanine or tryptophan. The D gene is left open where the match is weak. Rows give clone size only sometimes, using once, few, many, or a class for an expanded clone.

>-|-|TRBJ1-2|TRBV29-1
TGCAGCGTTGACTGGGGGGGTGGCTACACCTTC
CSVDWGGGYTF
>TRBD1|-|TRBJ1-2|TRBV7-2
TGTGCCACTCCCCGGGGCAGGGGGCGGCGGGGCTACACCTTC
CATPRGRGRRGYTF
>TRBD2|-|TRBJ2-2|TRBV18
TGTGCCAGCTCACCGGGACTAGCGGGAGCAGGCGGGGAGCTGTTTTTT
CASSPGLAGAGGELFF
>-|-|TRBJ2-3|TRBV7-8
TGTGCCAGCAGCCCGATCCGGGTCCCGACCACAGATACGCAGTATTTT
CASSPIRVPTTDTQYF
>-|-|TRBJ1-1|TRBV3-1/TRBV3-2
TGTGCCAGCAGCCAAGTTCCGGGTTTTTCTGAAGCTTTCTTT
CASSQVPGFSEAFF
>TRBD2|many|TRBJ2-3|TRBV27
TGTGCCAGCAGTCCGCTAGCGGGAGGATACACAGATACGCAGTATTTT
CASSPLAGGYTDTQYF
>-|few|TRBJ2-7|TRBV6-5
TGTGCCAGCAGTTTGGGCCTCCCCGGGATGGGATACGAGCAGTACTTC
CASSLGLPGMGYEQYF
>-|-|TRBJ2-6|TRBV11-2
TGTGCCAGCAGCTTGTTCACAGGCTCTGGGGCCAACGTCCTGACTTTC
CASSLFTGSGANVLTF
>-|-|TRBJ2-3|TRBV5-1
TGCGCCAGCAAGACAGACACAGATACGCAGTATTTT
CASKTDTDTQYF
>-|-|TRBJ1-1|TRBV28
TGTGCCAGTACAGTGAACACTGAAGCTTTCTTT
CASTVNTEAFF
>TRBD2|-|TRBJ2-7|TRBV19
TGTGCCAGTAGTATGCCACGGACTAGCGGGAATACCTACGAGCAGTACTTC
CASSMPRTSGNTYEQYF
>-|-|TRBJ1-1|TRBV7-9
TGTGCCAGCAGCGCGGGGAACACTGAAGCTTTCTTT
CASSAGNTEAFF
>TRBD2|-|TRBJ2-7|TRBV10-2
TGCGCCAGCAATAGGGCCTCTTCTCTAGGGGGACTAGCGGACGAGCAGTACTTC
CASNRASSLGGLADEQYF
>-|-|TRBJ1-3|TRBV3-1/TRBV3-2
TGTGCCAGCAGCCAAGTGCAGGGGAACACCATATATTTT
CASSQVQGNTIYF
>TRBD2|-|TRBJ2-7|TRBV19
TGTGCCAGTAGTATCCTCGGGACTAGCGGGAGGAAGCACGAGCAGTACTTC
CASSILGTSGRKHEQYF
>-|once|TRBJ2-2|TRBV18
TGTGCCAGCTCACCACCGTTAGTCGCGAACACCGGGGAGCTGTTTTTT
CASSPPLVANTGELFF
>TRBD1|-|TRBJ2-7|TRBV28
TGTGCCAGCAGTCCCTCTTTGGGGGGACAGGGGATCTACGAGCAGTACTTC
CASSPSLGGQGIYEQYF
>TRBD2|-|TRBJ2-1|TRBV5-4
TGTGCCAGCAGCTTAAGGACTAGCGGGAGCGGTGAGCAGTTCTTC
CASSLRTSGSGEQFF
>-|-|TRBJ2-1|TRBV6-6
TGTGCCAGCACGGGGAGCCCGACCTACAATGAGCAGTTCTTC
CASTGSPTYNEQFF
>TRBD2|-|TRBJ2-2|TRBV3-1/TRBV3-2
TGTGCCAGCAGCCAGAGTAGCGGGCCGGGGGAGCTGTTTTTT
CASSQSSGPGELFF
>TRBD2|-|TRBJ2-1|TRBV6-4
TGTGCCAGCAGTGACTCAACTAGCGGGACGCGCATCTTCTCCTACAATGAGCAGTTCTTC
CASSDSTSGTRIFSYNEQFF
>-|-|TRBJ2-1|TRBV2
TGTGCCAGCAGTGGGGCGAATTTCTACAATGAGCAGTTCTTC
CASSGANFYNEQFF
>TRBD1|few|TRBJ1-4|TRBV5-4
TGTGCCAGCAGCCTTGATCAGGGGGCTGATGAAAAACTGTTTTTT
CASSLDQGADEKLFF
>TRBD2|-|TRBJ2-3|TRBV2
TGTGCCAGCAGTCTAGGACTAGCGGGAGCTCGGGGAGATACGCAGTATTTT
CASSLGLAGARGDTQYF
>-|-|TRBJ1-5|TRBV7-2
TGTGCCAGCAGCTTAGCCAGGGATAGCAATCAGCCCCAGCATTTT
CASSLARDSNQPQHF
>TRBD1|-|TRBJ1-5|TRBV27
TGTGCCAGCAGGGAGGGACAGCACAATCAGCCCCAGCATTTT
CASREGQHNQPQHF
>-|-|TRBJ2-7|TRBV7-8
TGTGCCAGCAGCCAAGGACTGCCATACGAGCAGTACTTC
CASSQGLPYEQYF
>-|-|TRBJ2-1|TRBV6-1
TGTGCCAGCAGTGAAGCGAGGGTGATGCCTGGCAATGAGCAGTTCTTC
CASSEARVMPGNEQFF
>TRBD1|few|TRBJ2-7|TRBV28
TGTGCCAGCAGCCCCGGGACAGGGGGCGGGTACGAGCAGTACTTC
CASSPGTGGGYEQYF
>TRBD2|-|TRBJ2-1|TRBV6-5
TGTGCCAGCAGTACTAGCGGGAGTCCCTACAATGAGCAGTTCTTC
CASSTSGSPYNEQFF
>-|-|TRBJ1-1|TRBV5-1
TGCGCCAGCAGCTTCGGCAGGCAAGGCACTGAAGCTTTCTTT
CASSFGRQGTEAFF
>TRBD2|-|TRBJ2-7|TRBV5-1
TGCGCCAGCAGCTTGACTAGCGGGTTAGGTTCCTACGAGCAGTACTTC
CASSLTSGLGSYEQYF
>TRBD1|-|TRBJ1-1|TRBV7-8
TGTGCCAGCAGCCTAACGAACAGGGGCAACACTGAAGCTTTCTTT
CASSLTNRGNTEAFF
>-|-|TRBJ2-7|TRBV7-9
TGTGCCAGCAGCTTACGCGACAGCTACGAGCAGTACTTC
CASSLRDSYEQYF
>-|-|TRBJ2-7|TRBV28
TGTGCCAGCACCCCCCTCGGAGGGAAGGACGAGCAGTACTTC
CASTPLGGKDEQYF
>TRBD1|many|TRBJ1-4|TRBV7-9
TGTGCCAGCAGCTTGATTGACAGGGGGCCTGAAAAACTGTTTTTT
CASSLIDRGPEKLFF
>TRBD1|-|TRBJ1-4|TRBV23-1
TGCGCCAGCAGTCGGGGGCCCGGGACAGAAGCCTGTCCAACTAATGAAAAACTGTTTTTT
CASSRGPGTEACPTNEKLFF
>-|-|TRBJ1-5|TRBV2
TGTGCCAGCAGTGAACAGGGATCCGGGCAGCCCCAGCATTTT
CASSEQGSGQPQHF
>-|-|TRBJ1-1|TRBV6-5
TGTGCCAGCAGACCTGCCGGCGGGACTGAAGCTTTCTTT
CASRPAGGTEAFF
>-|-|TRBJ2-3|TRBV2
TGTGCCAGCAGGCTTTATCTTATCGACCAGGTGACAGATACGCAGTATTTT
CASRLYLIDQVTDTQYF
>-|-|TRBJ1-2|TRBV28
TGTGCCAGCAGTTCCCGGGGGTCTCGAGGTGGCTACACCTTC
CASSSRGSRGGYTF
>-|-|TRBJ2-1|TRBV19
TGTGCCAGTAGTGTAGACAGCTACAATGAGCAGTTCTTC
CASSVDSYNEQFF
>-|-|TRBJ2-3|TRBV5-1
TGCGCCAGCAGCTTGGGGCAAAACACAGATACGCAGTATTTT
CASSLGQNTDTQYF
>-|-|TRBJ2-1|TRBV3-1/TRBV3-2
TGTGCCAGCAGCCAAGAAAGACTAGTCATAGGCAATGAGCAGTTCTTC
CASSQERLVIGNEQFF
>TRBD2|-|TRBJ2-5|TRBV12-5
TGTGCTAGTGGTCAAGGGACTAGCGGAATACAAGAGACCCAGTACTTC
CASGQGTSGIQETQYF
>-|-|TRBJ2-6|TRBV7-2
TGTGCCAGCAGCCCTGGGGGGGGGCCTGGGGCCAACGTCCTGACTTTC
CASSPGGGPGANVLTF
>TRBD2|-|TRBJ2-7|TRBV27
TGTGCCAGCAGTTTATCGGCGGGAGTATTCTCCGAGCAGTACTTC
CASSLSAGVFSEQYF
>-|-|TRBJ1-4|TRBV5-1
TGCGCCAGCAGCCAAACAGGAGCAACTAATGAAAAACTGTTTTTT
CASSQTGATNEKLFF
>TRBD2|-|TRBJ2-1|TRBV4-2
TGTGCCAGCAGCCAAGAGCAGGCGGCTAGCGGGAGCAAGCCGAATGAGCAGTTCTTC
CASSQEQAASGSKPNEQFF
>-|-|TRBJ1-2|TRBV21-1
TGTGCCAGCAGCAAAGAGCTGGGTCAGGACTATGGCTACACCTTC
CASSKELGQDYGYTF
>-|-|TRBJ2-7|TRBV18
TGTGCCAGCTCACCCCGCCGCGGAGCGGAGTCCTACGAGCAGTACTTC
CASSPRRGAESYEQYF
>-|few|TRBJ1-1|TRBV6-5
TGTGCCAGCAGTTACTCGGGCAGAGGGACTGAAGCTTTCTTT
CASSYSGRGTEAFF